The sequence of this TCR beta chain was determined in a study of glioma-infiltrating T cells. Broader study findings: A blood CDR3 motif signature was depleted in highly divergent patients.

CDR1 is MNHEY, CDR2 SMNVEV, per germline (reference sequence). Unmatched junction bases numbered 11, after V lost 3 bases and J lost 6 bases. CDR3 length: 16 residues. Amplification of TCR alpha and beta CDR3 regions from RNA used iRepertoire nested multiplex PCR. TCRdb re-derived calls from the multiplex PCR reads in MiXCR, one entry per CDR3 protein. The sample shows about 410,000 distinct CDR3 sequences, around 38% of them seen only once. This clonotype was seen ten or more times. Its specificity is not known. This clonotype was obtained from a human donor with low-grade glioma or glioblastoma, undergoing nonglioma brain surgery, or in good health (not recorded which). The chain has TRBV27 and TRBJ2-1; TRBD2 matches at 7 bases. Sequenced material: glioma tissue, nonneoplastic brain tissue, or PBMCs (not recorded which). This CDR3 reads CASSFFLADTTNEQFF. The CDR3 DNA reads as TGTGCCAGCAGTTTCTTTCTAGCGGACACCACCAATGAGCAGTTCTTC.